This TCR beta chain was sequenced for a study of vaccination effects on CD4 cells after COVID-19. Study information: Each participant received a vaccine that was either BNT162b2 or mRNA-1273, given as two doses.

On this clone itself: Its specificity is not known.

The V and J ends lost 5 bases and 5 bases, in that order; junction bases with no gene match: 8. Germline CDR1 reads SGHRS; CDR2 reads YFSETQ. This CDR3 contains 17 residues. When nine to ten days of culture had elapsed, CD4+ T cells were isolated. TCRdb keeps only in-frame clones here, not all; method: immunoSEQ multiplex PCR. In the table there are roughly 50,000 clones, approximately 70% of which are singletons. The origin of this receptor is a human donor who received a COVID-19 vaccine. The source was CD4+ T cells from PBMCs cultured without peptide, collected before COVID-19 vaccination. This chain connects TRBV5-1 to TRBJ2-3; 16 bases are shared with TRBD2. The CDR3 reads CASRPGLAGGKGDTQYF. The CDR3 DNA sequence: TGCGCCAGCAGACCGGGACTAGCGGGGGGGAAAGGAGATACGCAGTATTTT.